Shown below are 31 T cell receptor beta chains from a single sample sequenced in a study of T cells in Graves' hyperthyroidism and ophthalmopathy. From RNA transcripts, TCR beta CDR3 regions were amplified. With the HTBI primer set, the TCR CDR3 went through a first round of RT-PCR. TCRdb re-called the multiplex PCR reads with MiXCR, one entry per CDR3 protein. The sample includes 400,000 to 500,000 distinct CDR3 sequences, around an eighth seen only once; the top ten take less than 20%. The sequenced sample was blood. The receptor set was obtained from a young woman with Graves' hyperthyroidism.

There are a few counts of this clonotype. The V gene is TRBV30, the J gene TRBJ2-5; 10 positions match TRBD2. The V and J ends lost 1 base and 4 bases, in that order; junction bases with no gene match: 9. The length of the CDR3 is 16 residues. CDR1 is GTSNPN, CDR2 SVGIG, per germline (reference sequence). CDR3 DNA: TGTGCCTGGAGTGGTTTCGCTAGCGGGAGCCCAGAGACCCAGTACTTC. Encoded protein: CAWSGFASGSPETQYF.

This clonotype was seen ten or more times. The genes are TRBV10-3 and TRBJ1-1; D is unclear. V lost 3 bases, J lost 1 base, and 9 bases lay in between. CDR1 ENHRY and CDR2 SYGVKD come from the germline V gene. The CDR3 runs to 14 residues. The DNA for the CDR3 is TGTGCCATCAGTGATAAGGACGGGAACACTGAAGCTTTCTTT. Its protein product is CAISDKDGNTEAFF.

This chain uses TRBV6-5 with TRBJ2-6; D remains ambiguous. CDR1 and CDR2 (germline): MNHEY, SVGAGI. Deletions cut 5 bases from V and 4 bases from J, with 21 bases between. The CDR3 loop spans 18 amino acids. CDR3 nucleotide sequence: TGTGCCAGCAGTATATCTCGGGCCCCCCGGGTCGGGGCCAACGTCCTGACTTTC. It codes for CASSISRAPRVGANVLTF.

As concerns this clonotype: A read error may be the cause here, since a much bigger clone is one base away. This CDR3 reads CASSGYRESATDTQYF. CDR3 nucleotides: TGTGCCAGCAGCGGATACAGGGAAAGCGCCACAGATACGCAGTATTTT. The rearrangement uses TRBV5-8 and TRBJ2-3, with TRBD1 as a possible D gene (6 bases). Germline assignment: CDR1 SGHTS and CDR2 YDEGEE. Trimming shortened V by 4 bases and J by 2 bases, and 17 bases separated the two germline ends. This CDR3 is 16 amino acids long. The full variable domain, in which reference TRBV5-8 and TRBJ2-3 provide the parts outside the CDR3, is EAGVTQSPTHLIKTRGQQATLRCSPISGHTSVYWYQQALGLGLQFLLWYDEGEERNRGNFPPRFSGRQFPNYSSELNVNALELEDSALYLCASSGYRESATDTQYFGPGTRLTVL.

This clonotype was picked up many times. The chain joins TRBV11-2 to TRBJ1-2, with D unclear. Germline CDR1 is SGHAT and CDR2 is FQNNGV. Deletions cut 1 base from V and 3 bases from J, with 9 bases between. The CDR3 is made up of 14 amino acids. CDR3 sequence reads: CASSLGGGDYGYTF. In DNA form, the CDR3 reads TGTGCCAGCAGCTTAGGTGGCGGGGACTATGGCTACACCTTC.

This clonotype was counted ten times or more. The CDR3 nucleotides read TGTGCCAGCAGTTACCTAGCGGCTAGCACAGATACGCAGTATTTT. Its protein product is CASSYLAASTDTQYF. V and J are TRBV6-5 and TRBJ2-3; TRBD2 matches at 7 bases. Germline lookup yields CDR1 MNHEY and CDR2 SVGAGI. Trimming cost V 2 bases and J 0 bases; bases outside gene matches: 2. CDR3 length: 15 amino acids.

Here the CDR3 DNA reads TGCGCCAGCAGCCAACCGTTTGACAATGAGCAGTTCTTC. Translation gives CASSQPFDNEQFF. The V and J genes are TRBV4-1 and TRBJ2-1, with D unresolved. Trimming pared 2 bases from V and 5 bases from J, leaving 7 bases between. The CDR3 has 13 residues. Germline lookup yields CDR1 MGHRA and CDR2 YSYEKL.

The gene calls are TRBV7-2 and TRBJ1-5; D ambiguous. Per germline, CDR1 SGHTA and CDR2 FQGNSA. CDR3 length: 17 residues. Trimming took 2 bases from V and 2 from J, leaving 16 bases between them. The CDR3: CASSLNRPLVGNQPQHF. For the CDR3, the DNA is TGTGCCAGCAGCTTAAATCGGCCCCTGGTTGGCAATCAGCCCCAGCATTTT.

The sample holds a few counts of this clonotype. Here the CDR3 DNA reads TGCGCCAGCAGCTACCAGGGGGACGAGCAGTACTTC. Translated: CASSYQGDEQYF. The V gene is TRBV5-1, the J gene TRBJ2-7; 7 positions agree with TRBD1. J was trimmed by 5 bases and V by 3 bases; bases with no gene match: 2. Germline values: CDR1 SGHRS, CDR2 YFSETQ. The CDR3 runs to 12 residues.

This clonotype was found many times. The chain is built from TRBV24-1 and TRBJ1-1; 9 bases align to TRBD1. The CDR3 is made up of 15 amino acids. Germline V gene data show CDR1 as KGHDR and CDR2 as SFDVKD. With 3 bases clipped from V and 5 bases from J, the junction kept 6 bases outside the gene matches. The CDR3 coding sequence is TGTGCCACCAGTGATGGGACAGGGTTGAGGACTGAAGCTTTCTTT. Protein product: CATSDGTGLRTEAFF.

The chain is built from TRBV29-1 and TRBJ2-1, with D perhaps TRBD1 or TRBD2 (5 bases each). V was pared by 8 bases and J by 7 bases, with 12 bases between. CDR3 size: 11 residues. Germline CDR1 reads SQVTM; CDR2 reads ANQGSEA. The chain's CDR3 is CSTRWGNEQFF. In DNA, the CDR3 is TGCAGCACCCGATGGGGGAATGAGCAGTTCTTC.

V and J are TRBV5-1 and TRBJ1-6; possibly TRBD1 for D (5 bases). The CDR3 is 15 amino acids. Per germline, CDR1 SGHRS and CDR2 YFSETQ. Between the trimmed V and J ends, which lost 4 bases and 7 bases, there was a span of 15 bases. DNA of the CDR3: TGCGCCAGCAGCCCTATGGGGGGGAAGAATTCACCCCTCCACTTT. Residues: CASSPMGGKNSPLHF.

There are many counts of this clonotype. V is TRBV12-3 or TRBV12-4 and J is TRBJ1-1, with TRBD1 matching 7 bases. The CDR3 runs to 14 residues. J gave up 0 bases and V 8 bases, and 6 bases lay outside the gene matches. CDR3 in DNA: TGTGCCAGCCGACCAGGGACAGTGAACACTGAAGCTTTCTTT. This sequence encodes CASRPGTVNTEAFF.

This clonotype was seen many times. V usage is TRBV3-1 and J usage is TRBJ2-2; no reliable D call. This CDR3 comprises 13 residues. CDR1 and CDR2 from the germline V gene are LGHDT and YNNKEL (reference sequence). Trimming removed 5 bases at V and 6 bases at J, with 10 bases between. The chain's CDR3 is CASSERTAGELFF. In nucleotides, the CDR3 is TGTGCCAGCAGCGAACGCACGGCCGGGGAGCTGTTTTTT.

This clonotype was seen ten or more times. This CDR3 reads CAISEGTLGTDTQYF. The CDR3 DNA reads TGTGCCATCAGTGAAGGGACACTAGGCACAGATACGCAGTATTTT. J is TRBJ2-3 and V is TRBV10-3; D possibly corresponds to TRBD1 (6 bases). This CDR3 is 15 amino acids long. CDR1 is ENHRY, CDR2 SYGVKD, per germline. Trimming removed 3 bases at V and 1 base at J, with 11 bases between.

This clonotype was counted many times. The gene calls are TRBV5-1 and TRBJ1-1; a weak D match, TRBD1 (5 bases). V lost 4 bases and J 1 base, leaving 14 bases between the germline ends. Germline values: CDR1 SGHRS, CDR2 YFSETQ. The CDR3 consists of 15 residues. CDR3 sequence: CASSPTTAPNTEAFF. CDR3 nucleotide sequence: TGCGCCAGCAGCCCGACGACAGCCCCGAACACTGAAGCTTTCTTT. Full variable domain (remainder filled in from reference TRBV5-1 and TRBJ1-1): KAGVTQTPRYLIKTRGQQVTLSCSPISGHRSVSWYQQTPGQGLQFLFEYFSETQRNKGNFPGRFSGRQFSNSRSEMNVSTLELGDSALYLCASSPTTAPNTEAFFGQGTRLTVV.

This clonotype was detected many times. The chain employs TRBV5-6 and TRBJ1-4, with TRBD1 matching over 7 bases. CDR3 length: 14 residues. Germline CDR1 reads SGHDT; CDR2 reads YYEEEE. Trimming at V came to 2 bases and at J to 8 bases, leaving 6 bases not matched to a gene. The CDR3 spells CASSFSDRVEKLFF. The DNA for the CDR3 is TGTGCCAGCAGCTTTAGCGACAGGGTCGAAAAACTGTTTTTT.

The chain is built from TRBV19 and TRBJ2-3, with D possibly being TRBD2 (5 bases). The germline V gene has CDR1 LNHDA and CDR2 SQIVND (reference sequence). CDR3 length: 18 residues. Trimming stripped 8 bases from V and 2 bases from J, with 26 bases between. The CDR3 bases are TGTGCCAGTGGAGGATCATTGGAGCGAGAGGGCCCCACAGATACGCAGTATTTT. This translates into CASGGSLEREGPTDTQYF.

This clonotype was counted at least ten times. The chain carries TRBV20-1 and TRBJ2-1; D ambiguous. The CDR3 extends over 15 amino acids. V lost 0 bases and J lost 5, with 14 bases in between. Germline V gene data show CDR1 as DFQATT and CDR2 as SNEGSKA (reference sequence). The CDR3 DNA follows: TGCAGTGCTAGAGATCAAAGGACGGCAAACAATGAGCAGTTCTTC. Translating gives CSARDQRTANNEQFF.

This clonotype appeared many times. J is TRBJ2-5 and V is TRBV6-1; a possible D gene is TRBD1 (6 bases). Germline V CDR1 and CDR2: MNHNS, SASEGT. Trimming stripped 2 bases from V and 9 bases from J, with 22 bases between. This CDR3 is 16 amino acids long. CDR3 nucleotides: TGTGCCAGCAGTGAAAGTCGGGCTCCCGGCCCAGGGGCCCAGTACTTC. Amino acid sequence: CASSESRAPGPGAQYF.

This clonotype has a count of ten or more. V is TRBV24-1 and J is TRBJ2-1; D unclear. Deletions cut 10 bases from V and 0 bases from J, with 15 bases between. The CDR3 contains 15 residues. CDR1 and CDR2 from the germline V gene are KGHDR and SFDVKD. The CDR3 DNA sequence: TGTGCCACTTCCTCCTCTACACACTCCTACAATGAGCAGTTCTTC. Translated: CATSSSTHSYNEQFF.

This clonotype was seen many times. The chain joins TRBV12-3 or TRBV12-4 to TRBJ2-5; no firm D call. The CDR3 has 16 amino acids. Between the trimmed V and J ends, which lost 5 bases and 2 bases, there was a span of 18 bases. The CDR3 nucleotides read TGTGCCAGCAGTCCCCCCCTAGGACCGGGTCAAGAGACCCAGTACTTC. This encodes CASSPPLGPGQETQYF.

Many counts were recorded for this clonotype. The J gene is TRBJ2-1, the V gene TRBV7-8; TRBD2 agrees at 12 bases. This CDR3 contains 14 residues. Germline V gene data show CDR1 as SGHVS and CDR2 as FQNEAQ. V shed 3 bases and J 8 bases; nucleotides not matched to a gene: 2. The CDR3: CASSLLAGGDEQFF. As DNA, the CDR3 is TGTGCCAGCAGCTTGCTAGCGGGAGGGGATGAGCAGTTCTTC.

The table lists this clonotype with many counts. The gene calls are TRBV30 and TRBJ1-3; D remains unclear. Trimming took off 4 bases at V and 8 bases at J, with 21 bases between the two ends. The CDR3 sequence is 15 residues long. Looked up from germline, CDR1 is GTSNPN and CDR2 is SVGIG (reference sequence). In DNA form, the CDR3 reads TGTGCCTGGATATCAGCCCAAGCGTGGAAGGACACCATATATTTT. The encoded protein is CAWISAQAWKDTIYF.

The chain combines TRBV11-2 with TRBJ2-7; D may be TRBD1 or TRBD2 (5 bases each). The end of the DNA aligns better with TRBJ2-1, so the J call may be wrong. The germline V gene encodes CDR1 SGHAT and CDR2 FQNNGV. This CDR3 has 16 amino acids. As DNA, the CDR3 is TGTGCCAGCAGCCCCCCAAGAAGCCAATGGGGGAACGAGCAGTTCTTC. Its protein is CASSPPRSQWGNEQFF.

This clonotype was observed a handful of times. In nucleotides, the CDR3 is TGTGCCAGCAACCTACAGCTTATGAACACTGAAGCTTTCTTT. Residues: CASNLQLMNTEAFF. The chain is built from TRBV6-1 and TRBJ1-1; D is unclear. The germline gives CDR1 MNHNS, CDR2 SASEGT. The CDR3 covers 14 residues. Trimming pared 7 bases from V and 0 bases from J, leaving 12 bases between.

This clonotype occurred once. This sequence joins TRBV28 and TRBJ2-7; tentatively, D is TRBD1 or TRBD2 (5 bases each). Trimming stripped 3 bases from V and 0 bases from J, with 36 bases between. Per germline, CDR1 MDHEN and CDR2 SYDVKM. This CDR3 has 23 amino acids. The DNA for the CDR3 is TGTGCCAGCAGTTTGCTTAAGGGGACGCTAGATTTTTTCGACCGAGTACGCTCCTACGAGCAGTACTTC. Translation: CASSLLKGTLDFFDRVRSYEQYF. Full variable domain (remainder filled in from reference TRBV28 and TRBJ2-7): DVKVTQSSRYLVKRTGEKVFLECVQDMDHENMFWYRQDPGLGLRLIYFSYDVKMKEKGDIPEGYSVSREKKERFSLILESASTNQTSMYLCASSLLKGTLDFFDRVRSYEQYFGPGTRLTVT.

As concerns this clonotype: The junction does not match germline at one end; this may be a read error. V usage is TRBV12-3 or TRBV12-4 and J usage is TRBJ2-1; the D gene is possibly TRBD1 (5 bases). The CDR3 sequence is 13 residues long. The CDR3 DNA is TGTGCCGGCAGCCTTAGACAGTACAATGAGCAGTTCTTC. Translating it yields CAGSLRQYNEQFF.

This clonotype was found a few times. This chain connects TRBV5-1 to TRBJ2-1; no definite D call. V was pared by 0 bases and J by 3 bases, with 13 bases between. The germline V gene encodes CDR1 SGHRS and CDR2 YFSETQ. The CDR3 consists of 16 residues. Written as DNA, the CDR3 is TGCGCCAGCAGCTTGGTAGGTGACTCGTACTACAATGAGCAGTTCTTC. This encodes CASSLVGDSYYNEQFF.

The chain couples TRBV7-7 to TRBJ2-3; 7 bases match TRBD2. This CDR3 is 15 amino acids long. Germline-derived CDR1 and CDR2 are SSHAT and FNYEAQ (reference sequence). The CDR3 here is CASGLGLGRTDTQYF. In DNA, the CDR3 is TGTGCTAGCGGTCTCGGACTAGGTCGCACAGATACGCAGTATTTT.

This clonotype was seen at least ten times. The V call is TRBV7-8, the J call TRBJ1-3; no clear D. The CDR3 extends over 14 amino acids. Germline V gene data show CDR1 as SGHVS and CDR2 as FQNEAQ. The V and J ends lost 3 bases and 3 bases respectively, with 9 bases between them. This CDR3 is CASSFRGGGNTIYF. Written as DNA, the CDR3 is TGTGCCAGCAGCTTTCGGGGAGGTGGAAACACCATATATTTT.